This T cell receptor (beta chain) is from a study of identical twins. Template switching added a universal primer site, and cDNA bore unique molecular identifiers. TCRdb itself ran the 5' RACE reads through MiXCR, one entry per CDR3 protein. Counted here are 1.5 million to 2 million distinct CDR3 sequences, 32% occurring once; the ten biggest clones make up around 0.3%. A note on this clonotype: Its antigen is as yet unknown.

Findings and caveats of the study: The conclusions drew on cross-sectional statistical analysis instead of tracking the same donors. Reduced insertions were recorded for abundant cord blood beta clonotypes, with no such pattern in memory repertoires. Excess sharing by twins proved weaker in beta out-of-frame sequences.

The source material was cord blood. The receptor was isolated from a newborn girl in good health.

This CDR3 reads CASRAGVLGRFTDTQYF. CDR3 DNA sequence: TGTGCCAGCAGGGCGGGGGTGTTGGGACGGTTCACAGATACGCAGTATTTT. The chain is built from TRBV6-1 and TRBJ2-3, with TRBD2 matching over 7 bases. After removal of 6 bases from V and 2 bases from J, the junction contained 14 bases not matched to a gene. The CDR3 is 17 amino acids. CDR1 MNHNS and CDR2 SASEGT come from the germline V gene.